These 18 T cell receptor beta chains came from one sample sequenced in a study of metastatic and nonmetastatic thyroid tumors. TCRdb re-analyzed the PCR reads through MiXCR. Of 25,000 to 35,000 clones in the sample, approximately 15% were seen once. Until they underwent thyroid surgery, no patient had received any treatment. The sequenced sample was blood. Receptors originate from a female donor with papillary thyroid cancer or a benign thyroid nodule (not recorded which). Some clones in this sample may be carry-over from other donors' samples.

This clone was counted ten times or more. The sample holds other DNA sequences that translate to the same CDR3. The chain employs TRBV24-1 and TRBJ2-2, with D perhaps TRBD1 (5 bases). Germline-derived CDR1 and CDR2 are KGHDR and SFDVKD. Trimming pared 7 bases from V and 8 bases from J, leaving 10 bases between. The CDR3 contains 12 residues. CDR3 sequence reads: CATSTGAGELFF. The CDR3 DNA follows: TGTGCCACCAGCACTGGGGCAGGGGAGCTGTTTTTT.

In its sample, this clone was seen many times. The chain employs TRBV5-6 and TRBJ2-3; 10 bases map to TRBD1. J lost 3 bases, V lost 0 bases, and 4 bases had no gene match. Germline V gene data show CDR1 as SGHDT and CDR2 as YYEEEE. The CDR3 runs to 16 residues. This CDR3 is CASSLARTGGTDTQYF. In nucleotides, the CDR3 is TGTGCCAGCAGCTTGGCCCGGACAGGGGGTACAGATACGCAGTATTTT.

This clone was picked up many times. V usage is TRBV4-2 and J usage is TRBJ2-1; 11 bases fit TRBD2. CDR1 and CDR2 from the germline V gene are LGHNA and YNFKEQ. Losses at the gene ends were 4 bases for V and 7 bases for J; bases not matched to a gene: 6. This CDR3 spans 15 amino acids. The CDR3 sequence is CASSLTSGTGNEQFF. In DNA form, the CDR3 reads TGTGCCAGCAGCCTGACTAGCGGGACAGGAAATGAGCAGTTCTTC.

This clone occurred many times. The chain carries TRBV9 and TRBJ2-1; D ambiguous. With 0 bases removed from V and 4 bases from J, the gap between germline ends came to 8 bases. Germline V gene data show CDR1 as SGDLS and CDR2 as YYNGEE. The CDR3 is made up of 14 amino acids. The CDR3 loop is CASSVEWPYNEQFF. As DNA, the CDR3 is TGTGCCAGCAGCGTAGAGTGGCCTTACAATGAGCAGTTCTTC.

The table lists this clone with a few counts. A much larger clone sits a single nucleotide away, making a read error possible. The chain combines TRBV3-1 with TRBJ2-5; D perhaps matches TRBD1 (6 bases). The CDR3 is made up of 14 amino acids. CDR1 and CDR2 from the germline V gene are LGHDT and YNNKEL (reference sequence). The CDR3 nucleotides read TGTGCCAGCATCCAAGTAGGGGGAGCAGAGACCCAGTACTTC. Amino acids: CASIQVGGAETQYF.

Many counts were recorded for this clone. V is TRBV19 and J is TRBJ2-6; D unclear. Germline CDR1 reads LNHDA; CDR2 reads SQIVND (reference sequence). The CDR3 spans 14 residues. With 7 bases removed from V and 4 bases from J, the gap between germline ends came to 11 bases. The CDR3 spells CASTDPHGANVLTF. The CDR3 bases are TGTGCCAGTACAGATCCGCACGGGGCCAACGTCCTGACTTTC.

This clone was seen at least ten times. The same CDR3 can be traced to other DNA sequences in this sample. The rearrangement joins TRBV3-1 to TRBJ2-1, with D unclear. CDR1 and CDR2 from the germline V gene are LGHDT and YNNKEL (reference sequence). V was shortened by 4 bases and J by 5 bases, with 15 bases between the two germline ends. This CDR3 region has 15 residues. CDR3 in amino acids: CASSPQIGDDNEQFF. The CDR3 DNA sequence: TGTGCCAGCAGCCCGCAGATCGGCGACGACAATGAGCAGTTCTTC.

This clone was seen a single time. The chain combines TRBV7-2 with TRBJ2-1, with D hard to call. This CDR3 has 13 amino acids. Trimming cost V 5 bases and J 5 bases, with 10 bases left between them. The germline CDR1 and CDR2 sequences are SGHTA and FQGNSA. CDR3 loop: CASSVVVNNEQFF. The CDR3, as DNA: TGTGCCAGCAGCGTAGTAGTCAACAATGAGCAGTTCTTC.

This clone was observed at least ten times. Other DNA sequences within the sample encode an identical CDR3. The CDR3 region has the DNA TGCAGCGTTAAAGTTTGGGGGGCCCTTCAAAACATTCAGTACTTC. It specifies CSVKVWGALQNIQYF. The chain recombines TRBV29-1 with TRBJ2-4; D is perhaps TRBD1 or TRBD2 (6 bases each). The CDR3 has 15 amino acids. Germline V lookup: CDR1 SQVTM, CDR2 ANQGSEA. Trimming removed 5 bases at V and 5 bases at J, with 19 bases between.

This clone has ten or more counts. CDR3 coding DNA: TGTGCCAGCAGTCCAGGACTAGCGGGAGGAGGTGGACGAGAGACCCAGTACTTC. Amino acid sequence: CASSPGLAGGGGRETQYF. The chain employs TRBV12-3 or TRBV12-4 and TRBJ2-5; 14 bases align to TRBD2. The CDR3 is made up of 18 amino acids. The junction had 12 bases not matched to a gene; V was cut back by 5 bases and J by 4 bases.

In its sample, this clone was seen many times. DNA for the CDR3: TGCAGTGCTAGAGATTGGGACGGCGAGAACTATGGCTACACCTTC. Translation: CSARDWDGENYGYTF. The rearrangement uses TRBV20-1 and TRBJ1-2; a weak D match, TRBD1 (5 bases). Trimming removed 0 bases from V and 2 bases from J, with 13 bases in between. Looked up from germline, CDR1 is DFQATT and CDR2 is SNEGSKA (reference sequence). This CDR3 has 15 residues.

Concerning this clone: At one boundary the junction diverges from the germline segment, which might be a read error. J is TRBJ1-2 and V is TRBV28; 10 positions match TRBD1. Germline CDR1 reads MDHEN; CDR2 reads SYDVKM. The length of the CDR3 is 14 residues. Written as DNA, the CDR3 is TGTGCCAGCAGTTCGGGACAGGGGAAATATGGCTACACATTC. Amino acids: CASSSGQGKYGYTF.

Many counts were recorded for this clone. V and J are TRBV27 and TRBJ2-1, with TRBD2 as a possible D gene (5 bases). The CDR3 contains 19 residues. The V and J ends lost 3 bases and 0 bases respectively, with 21 bases between them. CDR1 MNHEY and CDR2 SMNVEV come from the germline V gene (reference sequence). DNA for the CDR3: TGTGCCAGCAGTTTCACTAGAAATAAGCGGATGGTCTCCTACAATGAGCAGTTCTTC. Amino acids: CASSFTRNKRMVSYNEQFF.

There are many counts of this clone. The chain couples TRBV6-1 to TRBJ2-2, with 11 bases matching TRBD1. The CDR3 runs 16 residues. The J segment lost 6 bases and the V segment lost 6 bases, leaving 9 bases of the junction unmatched. Germline assignment: CDR1 MNHNS and CDR2 SASEGT. The CDR3 DNA is TGTGCCAGCAGCCTCATACCGGGACAGGGGGCCGGGGAGCTGTTTTTT. This sequence encodes CASSLIPGQGAGELFF.

This clone has a count of ten or more. The CDR3 DNA reads TGCGCCACTACATTAGGACCCCACACAGATACGCAGTATTTT. Amino acid sequence: CATTLGPHTDTQYF. V and J are TRBV5-1 and TRBJ2-3; no definite D call. Germline values: CDR1 SGHRS, CDR2 YFSETQ. Trimming pared 9 bases from V and 2 bases from J, leaving 16 bases between. The CDR3 loop spans 14 amino acids.

Concerning this clone itself: In this CDR3 the conserved last residue, phenylalanine or tryptophan, is missing, so a read error is likely. The rearrangement joins TRBV15 to TRBJ2-1, with D perhaps being TRBD1 or TRBD2 (5 bases each). The CDR3 extends over 16 amino acids. Trimming shortened V by 2 bases and J by 2 bases, and 13 bases separated the two germline ends. CDR1 and CDR2 (germline): LNHNV, YYDKDF (reference sequence). The CDR3 nucleotides are TGTGCCACCAGCAGATCCGGGGCTCGACCCTACAATGAGCAGTTCTCC. It encodes CATSRSGARPYNEQFS.

This clone was counted many times. This chain joins TRBV3-1 and TRBJ1-2; the D gene is possibly TRBD1 (5 bases). Trimming took 4 bases from V and 0 from J, leaving 9 bases between them. The CDR3 totals 14 residues. Germline CDR1 reads LGHDT; CDR2 reads YNNKEL (reference sequence). The CDR3 coding sequence is TGTGCCAGCAGCCTCGGACAAGCTAACTATGGCTACACCTTC. Translating it yields CASSLGQANYGYTF. The whole variable domain, remainder taken from reference TRBV3-1 and TRBJ1-2, is DTAVSQTPKYLVTQMGNDKSIKCEQNLGHDTMYWYKQDSKKFLKIMFSYNNKELIINETVPNRFSPKSPDKAHLNLHINSLELGDSAVYFCASSLGQANYGYTFGSGTRLTVV.

The table lists this clone with many counts. A much larger clone is a single base away; this may be a read error. The chain couples TRBV15 to TRBJ2-5; 12 positions agree with TRBD2. The CDR3 sequence is 15 residues long. Germline CDR1 and CDR2: LNHNV and YYDKDF (reference sequence). After removal of 2 bases from V and 5 bases from J, the junction contained 3 bases not matched to a gene. The CDR3 reads CATSRRLAGVETQYF. In DNA, the CDR3 is TGTGCCACCAGCAGAAGACTAGCGGGAGTTGAGACCCAGTACTTC.